This TCR beta chain was retrieved from a study of graft-versus-host responses after intestinal transplantation. Study-wide background: The study gave all recipients anti-thymocyte globulin induction, then tacrolimus and steroids for about three years.

Study conclusions and caveats: GvH clones surfaced in recipient marrow, some emerging earlier in ileum or blood.

This CDR3 has 16 residues. After removal of 4 bases from V and 7 bases from J, the junction contained 13 bases not matched to a gene. Per the germline V gene, CDR1 is SGHNT and CDR2 is YYREEE (reference sequence). Comments on this clone: Its antigen remains unidentified.

TCRdb's table, derived via immunoSEQ multiplex PCR, lists solely in-frame clones and lacks some. The table shows about 73,000 clones, with almost 90% occurring only once. V is TRBV5-4 and J is TRBJ2-1; 8 bases are a match to TRBD2. The material was unstimulated CD8+ T cells sorted from spleen or lymph node cells, obtained before transplant. This TCR was recovered from a human donor who was the organ donor for an intestinal transplant. The CDR3 DNA reads as TGTGCCAGCAGCGTGTGGTTGACGGGGGGGCTAAATGAGCAGTTCTTC. It translates to CASSVWLTGGLNEQFF.